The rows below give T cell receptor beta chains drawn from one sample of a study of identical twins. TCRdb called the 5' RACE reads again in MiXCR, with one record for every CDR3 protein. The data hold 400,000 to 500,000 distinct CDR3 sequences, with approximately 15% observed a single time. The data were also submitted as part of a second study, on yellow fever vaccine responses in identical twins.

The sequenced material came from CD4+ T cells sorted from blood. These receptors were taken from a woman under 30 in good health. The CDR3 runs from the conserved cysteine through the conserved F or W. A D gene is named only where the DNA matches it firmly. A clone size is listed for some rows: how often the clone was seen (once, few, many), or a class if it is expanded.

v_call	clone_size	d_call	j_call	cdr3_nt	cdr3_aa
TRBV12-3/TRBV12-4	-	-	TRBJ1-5	TGTGCCAGCGTCGGCGGAGGAAATAGCAATCAGCCCCAGCATTTT	CASVGGGNSNQPQHF
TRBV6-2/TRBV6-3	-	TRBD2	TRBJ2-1	TGTGCCAGCAGTTTCGAGCCGGGACTAGCGAACGTCGATGAGCAGTTCTTC	CASSFEPGLANVDEQFF
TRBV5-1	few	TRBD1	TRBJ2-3	TGCGCCAGCAGCTGGATGACAGGGGGTACAGATACGCAGTATTTT	CASSWMTGGTDTQYF
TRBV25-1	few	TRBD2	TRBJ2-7	TGTGCCAGCAGTGCCGTAGGAGCGGGGGGCTACGAGCAGTACTTC	CASSAVGAGGYEQYF
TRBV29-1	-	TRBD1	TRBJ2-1	TGCAGCGCAAGGACAGGGATCGTCAATGAGCAGTTCTTC	CSARTGIVNEQFF
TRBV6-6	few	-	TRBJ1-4	TGTGCCAGCAGGAGATCCACGGAAAAACTGTTTTTT	CASRRSTEKLFF
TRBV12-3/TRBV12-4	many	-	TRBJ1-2	TGTGCCAGCGCCGGGCAGGGTGATTATGGCTACACCTTC	CASAGQGDYGYTF
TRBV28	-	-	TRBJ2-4	TGTGCCAGCAACTCACCTCTGGGTGTGGCGGGGTTAGCCAAAAACATTCAGTACTTC	CASNSPLGVAGLAKNIQYF
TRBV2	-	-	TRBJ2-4	TGTGCCAGCAGTCCCTTAGAAAACATTCAGTACTTC	CASSPLENIQYF
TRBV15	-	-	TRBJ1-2	TGTGCCACCAGCACCGGGGGATATGGCTACACCTTC	CATSTGGYGYTF
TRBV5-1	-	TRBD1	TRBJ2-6	TGCGCCAGCAGCTGGGGACAGGGTAAAACTGGGGCCAACGTCCTGACTTTC	CASSWGQGKTGANVLTF
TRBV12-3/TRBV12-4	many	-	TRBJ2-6	TGTGCCAGCAGAGGTGCTGGGGCCAACGTCCTGACTTTC	CASRGAGANVLTF
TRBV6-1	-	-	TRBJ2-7	TGTGCCTGCACACAAAGAGGGGACCTCTCCTACGAGCAGTACTTC	CACTQRGDLSYEQYF
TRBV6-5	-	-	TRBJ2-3	TGTGCCAGCAGCTCTCCCAGCCAAGGGCAGTATTTT	CASSSPSQGQYF
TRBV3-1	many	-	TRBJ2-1	TGTGCCAGCAGCCAAGATCCCGGGGGTGAGCAGTTCTTC	CASSQDPGGEQFF
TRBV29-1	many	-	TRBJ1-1	TGCAGCGTTGCCGGGGAGCATGAAGCTTTCTTT	CSVAGEHEAFF
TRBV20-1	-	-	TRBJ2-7	TGCAGTGCTAGAGTGAGTGAGCAGTACTTC	CSARVSEQYF
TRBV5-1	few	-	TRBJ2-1	TGCGCCAGCAGCCTAGGACTTACAGGGTTGAAGTTCTTC	CASSLGLTGLKFF
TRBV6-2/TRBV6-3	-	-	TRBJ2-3	TGTGCCAGCAGTCCCCTCCGGAAGGAGCTCAACACAGATACGCAGTATTTT	CASSPLRKELNTDTQYF
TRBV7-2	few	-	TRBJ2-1	TGTGCCAGCAGCGCATCCGGGACTCCCTCCTACAATGAGCAGTTCTTC	CASSASGTPSYNEQFF
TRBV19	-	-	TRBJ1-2	TGTGCCAGTAGCGGTCATCGTGTGGGACTCTATGGCTACACCTTC	CASSGHRVGLYGYTF
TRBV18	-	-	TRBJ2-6	TGTGCCAGCTCACCAAGAGGGTCCGGGGCCAAAGTCCTGACTTTC	CASSPRGSGAKVLTF
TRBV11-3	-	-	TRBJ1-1	TGTGCCAGCAGCCCTCGGGCGCACCCTGAAGCTTTCTTT	CASSPRAHPEAFF
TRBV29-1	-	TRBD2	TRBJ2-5	TGCAGCCCTGAAGAGCTAGCGGCCCCACAAGAGACCCAGTACTTC	CSPEELAAPQETQYF
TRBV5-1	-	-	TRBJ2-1	TGCGCCAGCAGCGGGGGACTGAGGGACGATGAGCAGTTCTTC	CASSGGLRDDEQFF
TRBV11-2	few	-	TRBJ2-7	TGTGCCAGCAGCTCTCTTGGGCGAAAAAGGGCCTACGAGCAGTACTTC	CASSSLGRKRAYEQYF
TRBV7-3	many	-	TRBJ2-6	TGTGCCAGCAGCTTAAACCCAGCTCCTTATCAGAGCTCTGGGGCCAACGTCCTGACTTTC	CASSLNPAPYQSSGANVLTF
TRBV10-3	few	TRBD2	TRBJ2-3	TGTGCCATCGGGGGACTAGCGGGGGCTAGCACAGATACGCAGTATTTT	CAIGGLAGASTDTQYF
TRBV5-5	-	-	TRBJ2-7	TGTGCCAGCAGCTACCCGGGACGGGCCTACGAGCAGTACTTC	CASSYPGRAYEQYF
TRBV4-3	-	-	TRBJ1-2	TGCGCCAGCAGCCAAGATCCTGTCTATGGCTACACCTTC	CASSQDPVYGYTF
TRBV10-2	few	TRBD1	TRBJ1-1	TGCGCCAGCAGTAAGAGACAGGGCGCTAACACTGAAGCTTTCTTT	CASSKRQGANTEAFF
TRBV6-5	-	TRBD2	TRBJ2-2	TGTGCCAGCAGTTATGATGCGGCGGGAGTGGGCACCGGGGAGCTGTTTTTT	CASSYDAAGVGTGELFF